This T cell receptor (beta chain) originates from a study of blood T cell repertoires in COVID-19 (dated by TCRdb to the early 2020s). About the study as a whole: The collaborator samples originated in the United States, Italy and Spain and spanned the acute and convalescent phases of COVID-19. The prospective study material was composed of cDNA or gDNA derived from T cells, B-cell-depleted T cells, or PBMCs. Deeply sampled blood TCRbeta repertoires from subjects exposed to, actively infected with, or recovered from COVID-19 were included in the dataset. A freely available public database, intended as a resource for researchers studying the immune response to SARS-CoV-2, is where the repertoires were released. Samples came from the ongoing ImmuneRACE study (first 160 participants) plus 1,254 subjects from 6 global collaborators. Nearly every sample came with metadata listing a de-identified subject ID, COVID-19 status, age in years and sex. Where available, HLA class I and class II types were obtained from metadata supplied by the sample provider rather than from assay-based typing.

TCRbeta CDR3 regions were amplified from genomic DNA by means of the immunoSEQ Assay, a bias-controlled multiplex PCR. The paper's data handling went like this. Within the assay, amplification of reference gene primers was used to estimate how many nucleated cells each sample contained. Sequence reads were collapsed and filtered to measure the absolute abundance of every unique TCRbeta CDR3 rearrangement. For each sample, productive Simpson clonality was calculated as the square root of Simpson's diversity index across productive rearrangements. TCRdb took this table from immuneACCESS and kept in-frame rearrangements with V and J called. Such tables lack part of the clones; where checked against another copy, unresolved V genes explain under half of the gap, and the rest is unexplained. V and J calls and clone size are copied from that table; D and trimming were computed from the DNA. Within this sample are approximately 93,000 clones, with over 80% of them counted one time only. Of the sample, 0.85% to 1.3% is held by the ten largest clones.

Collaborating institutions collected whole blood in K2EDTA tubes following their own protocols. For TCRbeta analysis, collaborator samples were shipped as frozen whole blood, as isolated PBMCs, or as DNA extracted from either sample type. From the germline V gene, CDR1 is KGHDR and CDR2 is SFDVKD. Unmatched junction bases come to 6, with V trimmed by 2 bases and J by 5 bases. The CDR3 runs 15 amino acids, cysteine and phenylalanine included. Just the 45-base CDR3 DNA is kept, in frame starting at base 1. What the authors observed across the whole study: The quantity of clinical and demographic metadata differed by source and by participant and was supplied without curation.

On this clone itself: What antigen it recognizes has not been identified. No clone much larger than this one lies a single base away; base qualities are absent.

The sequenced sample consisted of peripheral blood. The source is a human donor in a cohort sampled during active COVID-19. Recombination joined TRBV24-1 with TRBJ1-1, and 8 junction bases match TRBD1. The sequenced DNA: TGTGCCACCAGTGATTCGACAGGGGAGAGGACTGAAGCTTTCTTT. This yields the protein CATSDSTGERTEAFF.